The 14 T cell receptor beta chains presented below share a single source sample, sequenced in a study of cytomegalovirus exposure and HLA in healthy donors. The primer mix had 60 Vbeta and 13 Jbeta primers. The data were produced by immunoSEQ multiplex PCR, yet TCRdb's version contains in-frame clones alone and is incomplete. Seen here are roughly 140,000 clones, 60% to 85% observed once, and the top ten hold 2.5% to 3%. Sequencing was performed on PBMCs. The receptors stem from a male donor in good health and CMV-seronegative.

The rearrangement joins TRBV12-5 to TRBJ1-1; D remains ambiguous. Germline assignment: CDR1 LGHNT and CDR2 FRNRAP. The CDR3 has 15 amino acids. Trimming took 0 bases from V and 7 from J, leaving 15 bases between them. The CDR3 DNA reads TGTGCTAGTGGTTTGGTACTCGTCTTGGAGAGTGAAGCTTTCTTT. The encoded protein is CASGLVLVLESEAFF.

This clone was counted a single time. The CDR3 sequence is CSVPFGGGYNYGYTF. In DNA, the CDR3 is TGCAGCGTTCCATTCGGTGGGGGGTATAACTATGGCTACACCTTC. V gene TRBV29-1 combines with J gene TRBJ1-2, with a tentative D call TRBD1 (5 bases). Germline V gene lookup returns CDR1 SQVTM and CDR2 ANQGSEA. This CDR3 has 15 residues. Trimming cost V 5 bases and J 1 base, with 17 bases left between them.

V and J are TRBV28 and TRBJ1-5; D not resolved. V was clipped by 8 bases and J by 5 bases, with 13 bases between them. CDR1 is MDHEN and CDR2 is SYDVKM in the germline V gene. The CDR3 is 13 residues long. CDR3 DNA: TGTGCCAGCCATAGCGGGGTACATCAGCCCCAGCATTTT. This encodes CASHSGVHQPQHF.

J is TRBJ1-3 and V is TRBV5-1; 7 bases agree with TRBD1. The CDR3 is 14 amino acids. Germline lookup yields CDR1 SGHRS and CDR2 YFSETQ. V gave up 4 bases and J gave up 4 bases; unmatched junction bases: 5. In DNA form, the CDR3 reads TGCGCCAGCAGCCCTACAGGGGAGGGAAACACCATATATTTT. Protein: CASSPTGEGNTIYF.

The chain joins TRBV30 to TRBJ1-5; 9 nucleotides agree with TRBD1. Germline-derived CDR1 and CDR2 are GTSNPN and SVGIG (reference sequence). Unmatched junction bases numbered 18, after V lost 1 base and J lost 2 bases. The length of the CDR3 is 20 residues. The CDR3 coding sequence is TGTGCCTGGAGTGATTACACTAGACAGGGACAGGGAAGGCGCAATCAGCCCCAGCATTTT. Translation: CAWSDYTRQGQGRRNQPQHF.

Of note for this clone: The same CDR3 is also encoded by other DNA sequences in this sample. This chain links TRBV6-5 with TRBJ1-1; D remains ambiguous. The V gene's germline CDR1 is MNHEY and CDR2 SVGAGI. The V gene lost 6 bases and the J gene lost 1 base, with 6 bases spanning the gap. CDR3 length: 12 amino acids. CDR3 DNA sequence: TGTGCCAGCAGCCGGGGGAACACTGAAGCTTTCTTT. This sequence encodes CASSRGNTEAFF.

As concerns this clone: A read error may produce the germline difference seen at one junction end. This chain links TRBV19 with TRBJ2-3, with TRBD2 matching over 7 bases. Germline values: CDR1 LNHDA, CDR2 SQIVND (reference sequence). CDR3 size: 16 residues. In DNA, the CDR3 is TGTGCCCGTAGTAATGTCGGGGGAGGGCCGACAGATACGCAGTATTTT. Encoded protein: CARSNVGGGPTDTQYF.

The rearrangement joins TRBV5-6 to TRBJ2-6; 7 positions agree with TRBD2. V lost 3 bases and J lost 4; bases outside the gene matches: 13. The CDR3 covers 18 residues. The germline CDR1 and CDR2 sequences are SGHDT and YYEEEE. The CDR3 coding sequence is TGTGCCAGCAGCTCGGGGGAGGGATTTTTTTACGGGGCCAACGTCCTGACTTTC. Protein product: CASSSGEGFFYGANVLTF. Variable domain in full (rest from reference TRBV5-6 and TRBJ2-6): DAGVTQSPTHLIKTRGQQVTLRCSPKSGHDTVSWYQQALGQGPQFIFQYYEEEERQRGNFPDRFSGHQFPNYSSELNVNALLLGDSALYLCASSSGEGFFYGANVLTFGAGSRLTVL.

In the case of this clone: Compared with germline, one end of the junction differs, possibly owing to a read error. DNA for the CDR3: TGTTCCAGCAGTCTCATAACCGGGACAGGGATGAACACTGAAGCTTTCTTT. It encodes CSSSLITGTGMNTEAFF. The chain employs TRBV7-9 and TRBJ1-1, with 9 nucleotides matching TRBD1. This CDR3 is built from 17 residues. Germline V gene sequence: CDR1 SEHNR, CDR2 FQNEAQ (reference sequence).

CDR3 coding DNA: TGTGCCTGGAGTAAGAGGGGTCTAGCGGGGTGTTCGGCTTTCTTT. Translating gives CAWSKRGLAGCSAFF. The chain has TRBV30 and TRBJ1-1, with TRBD1 as a possible D gene (5 bases). V was cut by 2 bases and J by 11 bases, with 24 bases left in between. The CDR3 runs to 15 residues. Germline values: CDR1 GTSNPN, CDR2 SVGIG (reference sequence).

The CDR3 protein is CASSLGTGGFYEQYF. As DNA, the CDR3 is TGTGCCAGCAGCTTAGGGACAGGGGGCTTCTACGAGCAGTACTTC. The chain recombines TRBV7-6 with TRBJ2-7; the match to TRBD1 covers 11 bases. The length of the CDR3 is 15 residues. V gave up 1 base and J gave up 3 bases; unmatched junction bases: 2. CDR1 is SGHVS and CDR2 is FNYEAQ in the germline V gene. The full variable domain, rest sourced from reference TRBV7-6 and TRBJ2-7, is GAGVSQSPRYKVTKRGQDVALRCDPISGHVSLYWYRQALGQGPEFLTYFNYEAQQDKSGLPNDRFSAERPEGSISTLTIQRTEQRDSAMYRCASSLGTGGFYEQYFGPGTRLTVT.

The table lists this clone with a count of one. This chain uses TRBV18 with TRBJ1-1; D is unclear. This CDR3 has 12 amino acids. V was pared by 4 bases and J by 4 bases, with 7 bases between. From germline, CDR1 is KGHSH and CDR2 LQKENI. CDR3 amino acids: CASSLTVTEAFF. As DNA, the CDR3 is TGTGCCAGCTCACTCACAGTCACTGAAGCTTTCTTT.

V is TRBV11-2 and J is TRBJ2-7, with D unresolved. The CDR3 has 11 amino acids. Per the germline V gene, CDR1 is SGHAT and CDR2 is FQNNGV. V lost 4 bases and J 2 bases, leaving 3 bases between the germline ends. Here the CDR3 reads CASSSAYEQYF. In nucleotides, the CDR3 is TGTGCCAGCAGCTCGGCCTACGAGCAGTACTTC. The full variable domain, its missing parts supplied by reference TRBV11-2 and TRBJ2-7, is EAGVAQSPRYKIIEKRQSVAFWCNPISGHATLYWYQQILGQGPKLLIQFQNNGVVDDSQLPKDRFSAERLKGVDSTLKIQPAKLEDSAVYLCASSSAYEQYFGPGTRLTVT.

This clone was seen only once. This chain's CDR3 is CASTRGEGSGELFF. The CDR3 DNA reads as TGTGCCAGCACCCGGGGGGAAGGGTCCGGGGAGCTGTTTTTT. The genes are TRBV6-5 and TRBJ2-2, with 7 bases identical to TRBD2. There are 14 residues in the CDR3. Germline V gene data show CDR1 as MNHEY and CDR2 as SVGAGI. The junction had 8 bases not matched to a gene; V was cut back by 7 bases and J by 6 bases.